This is a list of T cell receptor beta chains from one sample in a study of beta chain features in type 1 diabetes. Clones were read by immunoSEQ multiplex PCR, and TCRdb kept only the in-frame ones, dropping some. The table lists some 400,000 clones, more than 12% of them singletons. Input material: naive CD4+ T cells from blood. The source of these receptors is a young woman in good health. Each CDR3 is given with its conserved first and last residue. The D gene is left open where the match is weak. Clone size is stated in some rows and not others, as once, few, many or a class when expanded.

CDR3 protein,CDR3 DNA,CDR3 length,D gene,V gene,J gene,clone size
CASSFSSGGYNQPQHF,TGTGCCAGCAGTTTTTCATCGGGGGGATACAATCAGCCCCAGCATTTT,16,.,TRBV28,TRBJ1-5,.
CASSRDSRSYEQYF,TGTGCCAGCAGCCGCGACAGCCGTTCCTACGAGCAGTACTTC,14,.,TRBV5-4,TRBJ2-7,once
CSVAILGRESDTQYF,TGCAGCGTTGCAATTCTTGGGCGGGAGTCAGATACGCAGTATTTT,15,TRBD2,TRBV29-1,TRBJ2-3,.
CATTRGGDYGYTF,TGTGCCACCACGAGGGGGGGGGACTATGGCTACACCTTC,13,.,TRBV28,TRBJ1-2,few
CASSLEEGLREFF,TGTGCCAGCAGCTTAGAGGAAGGCCTTCGGGAGTTCTTC,13,.,TRBV7-9,TRBJ2-1,few
CAWSGGTGKLNYGYTF,TGTGCCTGGAGTGGAGGGACAGGGAAACTTAACTATGGCTACACCTTC,16,TRBD1,TRBV30,TRBJ1-2,.
CAIKGQGAENTEAFF,TGTGCCATCAAAGGACAGGGGGCCGAGAACACTGAAGCTTTCTTT,15,TRBD1,TRBV10-3,TRBJ1-1,.
CASSVQGYEQYF,TGTGCCAGCAGCGTACAGGGATACGAGCAGTACTTC,12,.,TRBV9,TRBJ2-7,few
CASSLAFTDQETQYF,TGTGCCAGCAGCTTAGCGTTTACAGATCAAGAGACCCAGTACTTC,15,.,TRBV7-2,TRBJ2-5,.
CSLIAGGPGNEQFF,TGTTCTCTCATAGCGGGAGGGCCGGGCAATGAGCAGTTCTTC,14,TRBD2,TRBV30,TRBJ2-1,.
CASSLINFLTDTQYF,TGTGCCAGCAGCCTAATTAATTTCCTCACAGATACGCAGTATTTT,15,.,TRBV7-9,TRBJ2-3,few
CATSREKNIQYF,TGTGCCACCAGCAGGGAGAAAAACATTCAGTACTTC,12,.,TRBV15,TRBJ2-4,.
CASSDRDRGSETQYF,TGTGCCAGCAGCGACCGGGACAGGGGTTCGGAGACCCAGTACTTC,15,TRBD1,TRBV7-3,TRBJ2-5,.
CATSRDPLAGDNEQFF,TGTGCCACCAGCAGAGATCCCCTAGCGGGAGATAATGAGCAGTTCTTC,16,TRBD2,TRBV15,TRBJ2-1,few
CASSPHMPTGSLYGYTF,TGTGCCAGCAGCCCACACATGCCAACAGGGTCCCTCTATGGCTACACCTTC,17,.,TRBV7-2,TRBJ1-2,.
CASSAHGSTEAFF,TGTGCCAGCAGCGCCCACGGGAGCACTGAAGCTTTCTTT,13,.,TRBV9,TRBJ1-1,few
CASTHSGTGSYEQYF,TGTGCCAGCACTCATTCCGGGACAGGGTCCTACGAGCAGTACTTC,15,TRBD1,TRBV27,TRBJ2-7,.
CASSQTSGRYEQYF,TGTGCCAGCAGTCAGACTAGCGGGAGGTACGAGCAGTACTTC,14,TRBD2,TRBV6-5,TRBJ2-7,.
CASSFRVGEPQHF,TGTGCCAGCAGCTTTCGGGTCGGGGAGCCCCAGCATTTT,13,.,TRBV7-9,TRBJ1-5,few
CASRDSGANVLTF,TGTGCCAGCAGAGACTCCGGGGCCAACGTCCTGACTTTC,13,.,TRBV14,TRBJ2-6,few
CASSFSNQPQHF,TGTGCCAGCAGCTTCTCCAATCAGCCCCAGCATTTT,12,.,TRBV7-9,TRBJ1-5,.
CASSENSGFPQPYEQYF,TGTGCCAGCAGTGAAAACTCGGGGTTCCCTCAACCCTACGAGCAGTACTTC,17,.,TRBV28,TRBJ2-7,.
CASSLTGGIQPQHF,TGTGCCAGCAGTTTAACGGGAGGCATTCAGCCCCAGCATTTT,14,.,TRBV28,TRBJ1-5,.
CASRPSSRVGVAEAFF,TGTGCCAGCAGACCTTCTTCCAGGGTCGGCGTCGCTGAAGCTTTCTTT,16,.,TRBV7-9,TRBJ1-1,few
CASSLGASGRATDTQYF,TGTGCCAGCAGCTTGGGAGCTAGCGGGAGGGCTACAGATACGCAGTATTTT,17,TRBD2,TRBV5-4,TRBJ2-3,.
CASSRRGTQYF,TGTGCCAGCAGTCGTAGGGGGACCCAGTACTTC,11,.,TRBV28,TRBJ2-5,few
CASSEDRGDGYTF,TGTGCCAGCAGTGAGGACAGGGGTGATGGCTACACCTTC,13,TRBD1,TRBV28,TRBJ1-2,.
CASSLDRSTDTQYF,TGCGCCAGCAGCCTGGACAGGAGCACAGATACGCAGTATTTT,14,TRBD1,TRBV5-1,TRBJ2-3,few